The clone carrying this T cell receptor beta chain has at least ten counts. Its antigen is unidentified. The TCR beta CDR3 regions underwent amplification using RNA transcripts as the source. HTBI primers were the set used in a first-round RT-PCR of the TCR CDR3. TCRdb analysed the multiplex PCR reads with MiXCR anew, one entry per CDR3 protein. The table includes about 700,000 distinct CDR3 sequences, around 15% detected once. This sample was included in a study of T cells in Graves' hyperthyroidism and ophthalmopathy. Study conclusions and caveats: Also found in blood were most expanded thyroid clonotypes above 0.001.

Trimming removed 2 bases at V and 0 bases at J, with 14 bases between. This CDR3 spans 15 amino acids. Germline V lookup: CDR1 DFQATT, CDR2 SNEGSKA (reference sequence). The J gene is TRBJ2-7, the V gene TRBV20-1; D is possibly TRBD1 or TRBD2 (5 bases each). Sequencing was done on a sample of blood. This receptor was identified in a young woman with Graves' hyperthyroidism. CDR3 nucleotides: TGCAGTGCTAGACCCCGGGACCTCAGCTCCTACGAGCAGTACTTC. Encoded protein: CSARPRDLSSYEQYF.